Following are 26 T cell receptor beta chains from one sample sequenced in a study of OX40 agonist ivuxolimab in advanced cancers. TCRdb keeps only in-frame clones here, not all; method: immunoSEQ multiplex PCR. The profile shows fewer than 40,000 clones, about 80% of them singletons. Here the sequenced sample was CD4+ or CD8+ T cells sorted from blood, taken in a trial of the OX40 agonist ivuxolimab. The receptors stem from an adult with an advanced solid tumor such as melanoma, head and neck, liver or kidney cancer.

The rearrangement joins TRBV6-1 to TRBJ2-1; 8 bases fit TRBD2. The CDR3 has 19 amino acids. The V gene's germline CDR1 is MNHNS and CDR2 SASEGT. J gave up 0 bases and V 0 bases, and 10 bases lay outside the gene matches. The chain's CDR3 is CASSEAPLIAGSSYNEQFF. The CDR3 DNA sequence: TGTGCCAGCAGTGAAGCTCCCTTAATAGCGGGGAGCTCCTACAATGAGCAGTTCTTC.

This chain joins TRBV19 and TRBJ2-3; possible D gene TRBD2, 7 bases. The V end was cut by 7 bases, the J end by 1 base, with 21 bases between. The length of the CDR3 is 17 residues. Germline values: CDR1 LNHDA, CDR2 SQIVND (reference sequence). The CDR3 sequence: CASTPGRGILGTDTQYF. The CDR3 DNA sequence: TGTGCCAGTACCCCAGGGAGGGGGATTCTCGGCACAGATACGCAGTATTTT.

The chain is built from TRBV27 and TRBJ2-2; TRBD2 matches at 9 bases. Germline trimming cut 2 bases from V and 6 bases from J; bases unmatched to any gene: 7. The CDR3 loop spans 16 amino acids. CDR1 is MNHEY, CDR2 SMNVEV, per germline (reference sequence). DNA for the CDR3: TGTGCCAGCAGTTTAGGTAGCGGGAGAAGGGCCGGGGAGCTGTTTTTT. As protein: CASSLGSGRRAGELFF.

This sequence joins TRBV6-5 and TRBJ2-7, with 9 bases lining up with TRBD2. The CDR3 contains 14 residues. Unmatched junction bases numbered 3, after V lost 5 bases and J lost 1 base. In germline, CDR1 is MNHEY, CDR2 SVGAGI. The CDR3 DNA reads TGTGCCAGCAGTCCTAGCGGGACATCCTACGAGCAGTACTTC. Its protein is CASSPSGTSYEQYF.

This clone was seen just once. The CDR3, as DNA: TGTGCCAGCAGTTTACGGGGGCCCTACGAGCAGTACTTC. Translation: CASSLRGPYEQYF. This rearrangement joins TRBV28 to TRBJ2-7; D tentatively fits TRBD1 or TRBD2 (6 bases each). The germline V gene has CDR1 MDHEN and CDR2 SYDVKM. Deletions cut 2 bases from V and 2 bases from J, with 7 bases between. The CDR3 has 13 amino acids.

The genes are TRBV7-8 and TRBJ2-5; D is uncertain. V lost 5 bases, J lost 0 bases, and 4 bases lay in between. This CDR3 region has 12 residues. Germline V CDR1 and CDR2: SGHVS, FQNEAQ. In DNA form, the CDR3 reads TGTGCCAGCAGCGTGTACCAAGAGACCCAGTACTTC. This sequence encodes CASSVYQETQYF.

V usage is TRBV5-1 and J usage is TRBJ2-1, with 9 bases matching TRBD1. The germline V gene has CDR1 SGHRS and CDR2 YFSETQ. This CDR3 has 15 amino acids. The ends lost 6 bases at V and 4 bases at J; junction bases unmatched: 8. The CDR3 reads CASTTGGAGYNEQFF. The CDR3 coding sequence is TGCGCCAGCACCACAGGGGGCGCGGGGTACAATGAGCAGTTCTTC.

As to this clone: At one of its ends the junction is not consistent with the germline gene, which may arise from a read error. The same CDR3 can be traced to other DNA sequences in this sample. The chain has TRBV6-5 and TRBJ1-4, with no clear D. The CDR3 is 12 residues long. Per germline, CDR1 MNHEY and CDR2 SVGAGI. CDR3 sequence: CASGRVNEKLFF. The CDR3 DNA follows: TGCGCCTCGGGGAGGGTTAATGAAAAACTGTTTTTT.

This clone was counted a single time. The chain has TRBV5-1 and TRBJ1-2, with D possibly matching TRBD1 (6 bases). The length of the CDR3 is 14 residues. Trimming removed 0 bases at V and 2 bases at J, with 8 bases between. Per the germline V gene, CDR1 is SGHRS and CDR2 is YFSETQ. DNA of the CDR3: TGCGCCAGCAGCTTGGCTGGACAGAACTATGGCTACACCTTC. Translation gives CASSLAGQNYGYTF.

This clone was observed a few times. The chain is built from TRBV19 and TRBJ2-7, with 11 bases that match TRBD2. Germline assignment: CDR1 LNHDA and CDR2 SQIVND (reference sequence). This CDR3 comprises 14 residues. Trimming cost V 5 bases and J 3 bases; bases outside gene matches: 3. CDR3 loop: CASSVTSGSYEQYF. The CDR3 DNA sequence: TGTGCCAGTAGTGTAACTAGCGGGAGCTACGAGCAGTACTTC. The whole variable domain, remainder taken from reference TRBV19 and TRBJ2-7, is DGGITQSPKYLFRKEGQNVTLSCEQNLNHDAMYWYRQDPGQGLRLIYYSQIVNDFQKGDIAEGYSVSREKKESFPLTVTSAQKNPTAFYLCASSVTSGSYEQYFGPGTRLTVT.

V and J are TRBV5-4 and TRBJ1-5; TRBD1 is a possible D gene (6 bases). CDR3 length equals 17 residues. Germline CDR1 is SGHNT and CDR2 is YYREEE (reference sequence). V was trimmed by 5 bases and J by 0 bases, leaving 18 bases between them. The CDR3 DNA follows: TGTGCCAGCAGTATTCCGGGACAAGATATTAGCAATCAGCCCCAGCATTTT. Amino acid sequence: CASSIPGQDISNQPQHF.

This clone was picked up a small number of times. CDR3 DNA sequence: TGTGCCATTAGGGGTTTGGGGACTGAAGCTTTCTTT. Translation gives CAIRGLGTEAFF. The chain employs TRBV28 and TRBJ1-1, with a weak D call TRBD1 (5 bases). V lost 10 bases to trimming and J lost 5 bases, with 14 bases between them. This CDR3 is 12 amino acids long. CDR1 and CDR2 (germline): MDHEN, SYDVKM.

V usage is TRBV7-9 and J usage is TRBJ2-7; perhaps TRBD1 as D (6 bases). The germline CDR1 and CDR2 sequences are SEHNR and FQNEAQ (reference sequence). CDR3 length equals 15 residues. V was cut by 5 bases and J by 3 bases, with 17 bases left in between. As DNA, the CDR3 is TGTGCCAGCAGCCCTCCCAAGACAGGCAGCTACGAGCAGTACTTC. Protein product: CASSPPKTGSYEQYF.

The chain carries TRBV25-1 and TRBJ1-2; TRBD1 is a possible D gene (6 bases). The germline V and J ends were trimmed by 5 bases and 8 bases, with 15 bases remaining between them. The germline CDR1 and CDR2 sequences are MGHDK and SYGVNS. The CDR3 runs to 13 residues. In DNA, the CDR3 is TGTGCCAGCAGTCTCGGGGGCGCGGAAGGCTACACCTTC. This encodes CASSLGGAEGYTF.

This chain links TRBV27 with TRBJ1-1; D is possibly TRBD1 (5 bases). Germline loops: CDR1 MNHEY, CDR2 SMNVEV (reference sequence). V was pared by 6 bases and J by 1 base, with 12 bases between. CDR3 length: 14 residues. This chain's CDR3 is CASSWGGANTEAFF. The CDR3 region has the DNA TGTGCCAGCAGCTGGGGCGGGGCGAACACTGAAGCTTTCTTT.

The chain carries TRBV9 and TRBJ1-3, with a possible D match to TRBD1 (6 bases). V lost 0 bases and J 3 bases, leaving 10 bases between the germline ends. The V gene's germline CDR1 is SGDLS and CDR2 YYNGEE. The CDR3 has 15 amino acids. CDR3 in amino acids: CASSVATGSGNTIYF. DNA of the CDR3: TGTGCCAGCAGCGTAGCTACAGGGAGTGGAAACACCATATATTTT.

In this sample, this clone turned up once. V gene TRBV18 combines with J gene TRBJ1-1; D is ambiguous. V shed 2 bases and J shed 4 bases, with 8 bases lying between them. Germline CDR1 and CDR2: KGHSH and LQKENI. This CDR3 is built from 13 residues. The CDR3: CASSPGEGTEAFF. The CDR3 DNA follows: TGTGCCAGCTCACCAGGGGAAGGCACTGAAGCTTTCTTT. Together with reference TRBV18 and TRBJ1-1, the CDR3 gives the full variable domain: NAGVMQNPRHLVRRRGQEARLRCSPMKGHSHVYWYRQLPEEGLKFMVYLQKENIIDESGMPKERFSAEFPKEGPSILRIQQVVRGDSAAYFCASSPGEGTEAFFGQGTRLTVV.

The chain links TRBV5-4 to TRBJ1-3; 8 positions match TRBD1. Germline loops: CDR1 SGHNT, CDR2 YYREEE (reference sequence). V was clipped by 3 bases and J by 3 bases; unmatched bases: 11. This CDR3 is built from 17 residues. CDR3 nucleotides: TGTGCCAGCAGCTCGAGAGACAGGGGCTCCTTTGGAAACACCATATATTTT. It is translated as CASSSRDRGSFGNTIYF.

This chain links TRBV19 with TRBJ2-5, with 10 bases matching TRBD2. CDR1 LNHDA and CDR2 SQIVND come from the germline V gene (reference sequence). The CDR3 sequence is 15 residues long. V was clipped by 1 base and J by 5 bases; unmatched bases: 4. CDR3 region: CASSIGLAGVETQYF. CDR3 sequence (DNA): TGTGCCAGTAGTATAGGGCTAGCGGGAGTCGAGACCCAGTACTTC.

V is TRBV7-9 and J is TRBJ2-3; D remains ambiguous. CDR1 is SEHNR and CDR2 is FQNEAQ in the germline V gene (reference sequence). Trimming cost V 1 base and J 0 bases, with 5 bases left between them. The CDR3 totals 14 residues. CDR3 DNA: TGTGCCAGCAGCTTAGAGCTAAGCACAGATACGCAGTATTTT. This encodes CASSLELSTDTQYF.

The DNA for the CDR3 is TGTGCCAGCAGCCCCCGGGGGGTTAACTACGAGCAGTACTTC. It codes for CASSPRGVNYEQYF. The chain recombines TRBV6-6 with TRBJ2-7, with 7 bases aligning to TRBD2. Germline CDR1 is MNHNY and CDR2 is SVGAGI (reference sequence). The V segment lost 6 bases and the J segment 3 bases; nucleotides outside the gene matches: 8. The CDR3 is 14 residues long.

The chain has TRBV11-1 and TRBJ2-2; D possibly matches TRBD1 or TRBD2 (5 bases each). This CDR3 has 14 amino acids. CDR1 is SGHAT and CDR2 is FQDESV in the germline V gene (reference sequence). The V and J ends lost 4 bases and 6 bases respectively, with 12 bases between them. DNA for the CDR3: TGTGCCAGCAGCTGGGACGGCGGCTCCGGGGAGCTGTTTTTT. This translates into CASSWDGGSGELFF.

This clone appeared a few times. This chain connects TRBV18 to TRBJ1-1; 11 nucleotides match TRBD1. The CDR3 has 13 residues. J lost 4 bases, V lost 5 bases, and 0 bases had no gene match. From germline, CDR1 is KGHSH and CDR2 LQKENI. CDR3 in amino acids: CASSGTGGTEAFF. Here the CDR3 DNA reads TGTGCCAGCTCAGGGACAGGGGGCACTGAAGCTTTCTTT.

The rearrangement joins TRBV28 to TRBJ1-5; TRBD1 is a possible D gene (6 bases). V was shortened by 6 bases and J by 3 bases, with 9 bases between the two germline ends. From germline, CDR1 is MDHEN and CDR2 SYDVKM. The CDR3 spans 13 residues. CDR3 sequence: CASRSGDNQPQHF. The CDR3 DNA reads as TGTGCCAGCAGGTCAGGGGACAATCAGCCCCAGCATTTT.

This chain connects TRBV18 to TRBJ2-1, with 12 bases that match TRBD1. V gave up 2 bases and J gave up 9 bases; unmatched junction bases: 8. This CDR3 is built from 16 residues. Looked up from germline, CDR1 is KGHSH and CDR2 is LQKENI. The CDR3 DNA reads TGTGCCAGCTCACCATTCACGGGACAGGGGGCCGGTGAGCAGTTCTTC. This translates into CASSPFTGQGAGEQFF.

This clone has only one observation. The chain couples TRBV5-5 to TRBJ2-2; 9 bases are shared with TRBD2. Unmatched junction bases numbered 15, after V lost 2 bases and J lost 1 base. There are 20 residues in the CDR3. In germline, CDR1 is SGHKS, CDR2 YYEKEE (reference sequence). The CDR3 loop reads CASSFGGGRGLALNTGELFF. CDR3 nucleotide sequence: TGTGCCAGCAGCTTCGGGGGAGGAAGGGGACTAGCCTTGAACACCGGGGAGCTGTTTTTT.